These T cell receptor beta chains were read from a single sample in a study of blood T cell repertoires in COVID-19. Here immunoSEQ multiplex PCR was the method, and the copy in TCRdb shows in-frame clones only, minus some. The sample holds 190,000 or so clones; approximately 87% are singletons and the top ten take 0.7% to 0.9%. The sequencing input was peripheral blood. Source of these receptors: a woman aged 18-29 years who had recovered from COVID-19. Each CDR3 is given with its conserved first and last residue. A D gene is named only where the DNA matches it firmly. Size is stated for part of the rows, as once, few or many counts, or as a class when the clone is expanded.

D gene	V gene	J gene	clone size	CDR3 DNA	CDR3 protein
TRBD2	TRBV18	TRBJ2-4	NA	TGTGCCAGCTCACCCGGACTAGCGGGAGGCGGCATTCAGTACTTC	CASSPGLAGGGIQYF
NA	TRBV6-5	TRBJ1-2	NA	TGTGCCAGCAGGAGCCCGGGGGCTAACTATGGCTACACCTTC	CASRSPGANYGYTF
NA	TRBV6-2/TRBV6-3	TRBJ1-2	many	TGTGCCAGCAGTTGGATGCAGGCTTCTGGCTACACCTTC	CASSWMQASGYTF
TRBD1	TRBV7-9	TRBJ1-1	NA	TGTGCCAGCAGCACCCGACAGGGGAGGAACACTGAAGCTTTCTTT	CASSTRQGRNTEAFF
TRBD1	TRBV27	TRBJ2-3	NA	TGTGCCAGCAGTTCCCGGGACAGGGCAGATACGCAGTATTTT	CASSSRDRADTQYF
NA	TRBV7-2	TRBJ2-1	once	TGTGCCAGCAGCCCCGGGACCTCGGGGGAGGACAATGAGCAGTTCTTC	CASSPGTSGEDNEQFF
TRBD1	TRBV5-1	TRBJ1-3	NA	TGCGCCAGCAGCGGGACAGGTGATGGAAACACCATATATTTT	CASSGTGDGNTIYF
NA	TRBV18	TRBJ2-3	NA	TGTGCCAGCTCACCACCGTACCAGGGCCCCGATACGCAGTATTTT	CASSPPYQGPDTQYF
NA	TRBV7-3	TRBJ2-2	NA	TGTGCCAGCAGCCCCGCCGGGACAACGAACACCGGGGAGCTGTTTTTT	CASSPAGTTNTGELFF
TRBD2	TRBV7-9	TRBJ2-1	few	TGTGCCAGCAGCTTCGGACTAGCGGTCTACAATGAGCAGTTCTTC	CASSFGLAVYNEQFF
NA	TRBV5-4	TRBJ2-7	NA	TGTGCCAGCAGCTTTGGGAGATCCTACGAGCAGTACTTC	CASSFGRSYEQYF
TRBD2	TRBV10-1	TRBJ2-1	few	TGCGCCAGCAGCTCCCCAACGGGACTAAACTACAATGAGCAGTTCTTC	CASSSPTGLNYNEQFF
TRBD1	TRBV9	TRBJ2-1	NA	TGTGCCAGCAGTGGGACAGGTGGACACAATGAGCAGTTCTTC	CASSGTGGHNEQFF
NA	TRBV4-2	TRBJ1-1	NA	TGTGCCAGCAGCCAAGAGTCAGTGGGGCAGACTGAAGCTTTCTTT	CASSQESVGQTEAFF
NA	TRBV7-8	TRBJ1-5	NA	TGTGCCAGCAGCTTAGAGTTCAGGGGATTCAATCAGCCCCAGCATTTT	CASSLEFRGFNQPQHF